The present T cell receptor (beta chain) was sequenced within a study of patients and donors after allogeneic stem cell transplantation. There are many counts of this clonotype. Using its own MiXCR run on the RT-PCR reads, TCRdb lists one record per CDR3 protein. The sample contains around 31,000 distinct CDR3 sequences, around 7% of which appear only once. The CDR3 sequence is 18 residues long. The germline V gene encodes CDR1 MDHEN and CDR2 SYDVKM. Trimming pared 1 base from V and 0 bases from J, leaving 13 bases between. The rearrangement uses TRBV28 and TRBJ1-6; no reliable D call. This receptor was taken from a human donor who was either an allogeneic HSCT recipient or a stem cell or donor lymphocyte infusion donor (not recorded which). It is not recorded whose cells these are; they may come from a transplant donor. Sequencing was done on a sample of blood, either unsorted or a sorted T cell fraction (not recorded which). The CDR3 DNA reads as TGTGCCAGCAGTTTATTTGGCCAGGCCAGCTCCTATAATTCACCCCTCCACTTT. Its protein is CASSLFGQASSYNSPLHF.